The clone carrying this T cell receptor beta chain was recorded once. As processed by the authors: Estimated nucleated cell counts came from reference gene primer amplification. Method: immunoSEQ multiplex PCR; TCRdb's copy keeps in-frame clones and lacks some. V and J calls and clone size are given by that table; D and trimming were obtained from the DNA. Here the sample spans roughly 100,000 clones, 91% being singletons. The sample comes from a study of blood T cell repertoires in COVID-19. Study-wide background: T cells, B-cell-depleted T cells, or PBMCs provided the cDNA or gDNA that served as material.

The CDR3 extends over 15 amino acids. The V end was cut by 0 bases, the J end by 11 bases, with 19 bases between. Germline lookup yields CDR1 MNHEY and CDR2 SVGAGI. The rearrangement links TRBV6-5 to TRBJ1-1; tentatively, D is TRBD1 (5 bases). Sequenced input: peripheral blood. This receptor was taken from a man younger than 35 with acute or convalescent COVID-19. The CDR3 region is CASSYSGRVVEAAFF. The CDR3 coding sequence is TGTGCCAGCAGTTACTCGGGCAGGGTGGTAGAAGCGGCTTTCTTT.